A selection of T cell receptor beta chains follows, all from one sample in a study of shared clonotypes between healthy human individuals. Assay used: immunoSEQ multiplex PCR; TCRdb lists only in-frame clones, some missing. The sample includes fewer than 100,000 clones, under 80% of them seen just once. The sample taken for sequencing was memory CD8+ T cells sorted from blood. These receptors were collected from a man aged 25-45 years in good health. CDR3s include the opening cysteine and the closing phenylalanine or tryptophan. The D gene is left open where the match is weak. Clone size is shown for a subset of rows, as once, few, many or a class of expanded clone.

V gene: TRBV5-1
D gene: -
J gene: TRBJ2-2
clone size: -
CDR3 protein: CASSRRGTGELFF
CDR3 DNA: TGCGCCAGCAGCAGAAGGGGGACCGGGGAGCTGTTTTTT

V gene: TRBV7-9
D gene: -
J gene: TRBJ2-2
clone size: few
CDR3 protein: CASSLAIRRADDTGELFF
CDR3 DNA: TGTGCCAGCAGCTTAGCGATAAGGCGGGCTGATGACACCGGGGAGCTGTTTTTT

V gene: TRBV2
D gene: TRBD2
J gene: TRBJ2-1
clone size: -
CDR3 protein: CASTLAEHNEQFF
CDR3 DNA: TGTGCCAGCACACTAGCGGAACACAATGAGCAGTTCTTC

V gene: TRBV28
D gene: TRBD1
J gene: TRBJ1-5
clone size: -
CDR3 protein: CASGQGLGSNQPQHF
CDR3 DNA: TGTGCCAGCGGACAGGGTCTTGGAAGCAATCAGCCCCAGCATTTT

V gene: TRBV5-1
D gene: TRBD1
J gene: TRBJ2-5
clone size: -
CDR3 protein: CASSINRDRKETQYF
CDR3 DNA: TGCGCCAGCAGCATAAACCGGGACAGAAAAGAGACCCAGTACTTC

V gene: TRBV6-1
D gene: -
J gene: TRBJ2-4
clone size: many
CDR3 protein: CASSEAPGNIQYF
CDR3 DNA: TGTGCCAGCAGTGAAGCCCCGGGCAACATTCAGTACTTC

V gene: TRBV5-4
D gene: -
J gene: TRBJ2-1
clone size: -
CDR3 protein: CASGRGQGTIEQFF
CDR3 DNA: TGTGCCAGCGGACGCGGCCAGGGGACTATCGAGCAGTTCTTC

V gene: TRBV9
D gene: TRBD2
J gene: TRBJ2-3
clone size: many
CDR3 protein: CASSVPIGGGTGTSGRTDTQYF
CDR3 DNA: TGTGCCAGCAGCGTACCAATCGGCGGTGGGACAGGGACTAGCGGGAGGACAGATACGCAGTATTTT

V gene: TRBV28
D gene: -
J gene: TRBJ2-1
clone size: -
CDR3 protein: CASSTRLKWGYNEQFF
CDR3 DNA: TGTGCCAGCAGTACCCGACTAAAGTGGGGGTACAATGAGCAGTTCTTC

V gene: TRBV20-1
D gene: -
J gene: TRBJ1-2
clone size: -
CDR3 protein: CSATRENGYTF
CDR3 DNA: TGCAGTGCTACCAGGGAGAATGGCTACACCTTC

V gene: TRBV19
D gene: -
J gene: TRBJ1-2
clone size: -
CDR3 protein: CASSIGQQLYGYTF
CDR3 DNA: TGTGCCAGTAGTATCGGACAGCAATTATATGGCTACACCTTC

V gene: TRBV6-5
D gene: -
J gene: TRBJ2-1
clone size: -
CDR3 protein: CASSSPGVLEQFF
CDR3 DNA: TGTGCCAGCAGTTCCCCGGGGGTGCTTGAGCAGTTCTTC

V gene: TRBV6-8
D gene: -
J gene: TRBJ1-2
clone size: -
CDR3 protein: CASSTFYRDPLDHGYTF
CDR3 DNA: TGTGCCAGCAGCACCTTCTACCGGGACCCTCTAGACCATGGCTACACCTTC

V gene: TRBV5-1
D gene: TRBD2
J gene: TRBJ2-3
clone size: few
CDR3 protein: CASSFLGGTRTDTQYF
CDR3 DNA: TGCGCCAGCAGCTTCCTCGGGGGGACGCGCACAGATACGCAGTATTTT

V gene: TRBV28
D gene: TRBD1
J gene: TRBJ2-7
clone size: -
CDR3 protein: CATLGQLTYEQYF
CDR3 DNA: TGTGCCACACTGGGACAGCTAACCTACGAGCAGTACTTC

V gene: TRBV6-5
D gene: -
J gene: TRBJ1-2
clone size: -
CDR3 protein: CASSQGGGYTF
CDR3 DNA: TGTGCCAGCAGCCAAGGGGGAGGCTACACCTTC

V gene: TRBV2
D gene: TRBD1
J gene: TRBJ2-6
clone size: -
CDR3 protein: CASSGGPGQGPSGANVLTF
CDR3 DNA: TGTGCCAGCAGTGGGGGGCCAGGACAGGGACCCTCTGGGGCCAACGTCCTGACTTTC

V gene: TRBV28
D gene: -
J gene: TRBJ2-7
clone size: many
CDR3 protein: CATKPLSGAYEQYF
CDR3 DNA: TGTGCCACCAAACCCCTTAGCGGAGCCTACGAGCAGTACTTC

V gene: TRBV11-2
D gene: -
J gene: TRBJ2-2
clone size: -
CDR3 protein: CASSLVAGTTTGELFF
CDR3 DNA: TGTGCCAGCAGCTTAGTTGCCGGGACAACCACCGGGGAGCTGTTTTTT

V gene: TRBV18
D gene: TRBD1
J gene: TRBJ1-5
clone size: few
CDR3 protein: CASSSLGQNQPQHF
CDR3 DNA: TGTGCCAGCTCATCCTTGGGACAGAATCAGCCCCAGCATTTT

V gene: TRBV5-1
D gene: -
J gene: TRBJ2-3
clone size: -
CDR3 protein: CASSMQVTGTDTQYF
CDR3 DNA: TGCGCCAGCAGCATGCAAGTTACCGGCACAGATACGCAGTATTTT

V gene: TRBV5-6
D gene: -
J gene: TRBJ2-1
clone size: -
CDR3 protein: CASSLFGGDEQFF
CDR3 DNA: TGTGCCAGCAGCTTGTTCGGGGGTGACGAGCAGTTCTTC

V gene: TRBV13
D gene: -
J gene: TRBJ2-7
clone size: few
CDR3 protein: CASSLGGEVYEQYF
CDR3 DNA: TGTGCCAGCAGCTTAGGAGGGGAAGTATACGAGCAGTACTTC

V gene: TRBV29-1
D gene: -
J gene: TRBJ2-7
clone size: -
CDR3 protein: CSVGAGDSYEQYF
CDR3 DNA: TGCAGCGTTGGGGCAGGAGACTCCTACGAGCAGTACTTC

V gene: TRBV6-6
D gene: TRBD1
J gene: TRBJ1-3
clone size: many
CDR3 protein: CASSHPGGGDTIYF
CDR3 DNA: TGTGCCAGCAGTCACCCAGGAGGGGGCGACACCATATATTTT

V gene: TRBV4-1
D gene: -
J gene: TRBJ2-3
clone size: -
CDR3 protein: CASSQTAIDTQYF
CDR3 DNA: TGCGCCAGCAGCCAAACAGCCATAGATACGCAGTATTTT

V gene: TRBV28
D gene: -
J gene: TRBJ1-1
clone size: -
CDR3 protein: CASSLYAGTVNTEAFF
CDR3 DNA: TGTGCCAGCAGTTTATACGCCGGGACGGTGAACACTGAAGCTTTCTTT

V gene: TRBV14
D gene: -
J gene: TRBJ2-3
clone size: few
CDR3 protein: CASSQDARGSSDTQYF
CDR3 DNA: TGTGCCAGCAGCCAAGATGCTAGGGGAAGCTCAGATACGCAGTATTTT

V gene: TRBV29-1
D gene: TRBD2
J gene: TRBJ2-7
clone size: -
CDR3 protein: CSVEVAGVGYEQYF
CDR3 DNA: TGCAGCGTTGAAGTTGCGGGAGTGGGTTACGAGCAGTACTTC

V gene: TRBV28
D gene: TRBD2
J gene: TRBJ2-3
clone size: few
CDR3 protein: CASSDRTSGRDTDTQYF
CDR3 DNA: TGTGCCAGCAGTGACCGGACTAGCGGGAGGGACACAGATACGCAGTATTTT

V gene: TRBV6-1
D gene: TRBD2
J gene: TRBJ2-2
clone size: medium-sized
CDR3 protein: CASSEGAGDTGELFF
CDR3 DNA: TGTGCCAGCAGTGAAGGGGCGGGGGACACCGGGGAGCTGTTTTTT

V gene: TRBV27
D gene: -
J gene: TRBJ2-7
clone size: -
CDR3 protein: CASSFGEGGAYEQYF
CDR3 DNA: -

V gene: TRBV10-3
D gene: -
J gene: TRBJ2-6
clone size: -
CDR3 protein: CAISDPGDVSGANVLTF
CDR3 DNA: TGTGCCATCAGTGACCCCGGGGATGTGTCTGGGGCCAACGTCCTGACTTTC

V gene: TRBV19
D gene: -
J gene: TRBJ2-1
clone size: once
CDR3 protein: CASSPGVAEQFF
CDR3 DNA: TGTGCCAGTAGTCCTGGGGTCGCCGAGCAGTTCTTC

V gene: TRBV6-5
D gene: -
J gene: TRBJ2-7
clone size: -
CDR3 protein: CASSYMGFGEQYF
CDR3 DNA: TGTGCCAGCAGTTACATGGGGTTTGGCGAGCAGTACTTC

V gene: TRBV7-8
D gene: -
J gene: TRBJ2-1
clone size: few
CDR3 protein: CASSGRRGSFNEQFF
CDR3 DNA: TGTGCCAGCAGCGGGCGTAGAGGGAGCTTTAATGAGCAGTTCTTC

V gene: TRBV9
D gene: -
J gene: TRBJ2-2
clone size: -
CDR3 protein: CASSVGDRSNRGGELFF
CDR3 DNA: TGTGCCAGCAGCGTAGGGGACCGATCGAATAGGGGCGGGGAGCTGTTTTTT

V gene: TRBV5-1
D gene: TRBD1
J gene: TRBJ1-1
clone size: -
CDR3 protein: CASSLGQGGEAFF
CDR3 DNA: TGCGCCAGCAGCCTGGGACAGGGGGGTGAAGCTTTCTTT

V gene: TRBV7-9
D gene: -
J gene: TRBJ2-5
clone size: -
CDR3 protein: CASTGTFNWGQETQYF
CDR3 DNA: TGTGCCAGCACTGGGACTTTCAATTGGGGTCAGGAGACCCAGTACTTC

V gene: TRBV28
D gene: -
J gene: TRBJ1-1
clone size: -
CDR3 protein: CASRGRPEAFF
CDR3 DNA: TGTGCCAGCAGGGGCCGGCCTGAAGCTTTCTTT

V gene: TRBV28
D gene: TRBD2
J gene: TRBJ2-5
clone size: -
CDR3 protein: CASSLPKSGRGGETQYF
CDR3 DNA: TGTGCCAGCAGTTTACCCAAGAGCGGGAGGGGAGGGGAGACCCAGTACTTC

V gene: TRBV18
D gene: -
J gene: TRBJ2-7
clone size: -
CDR3 protein: CASSPPVLTYEQYF
CDR3 DNA: TGTGCCAGCTCACCACCGGTATTGACCTACGAGCAGTACTTC

V gene: TRBV7-6
D gene: TRBD2
J gene: TRBJ2-7
clone size: -
CDR3 protein: CASSSRFGSGKAYEQYF
CDR3 DNA: TGTGCCAGCAGCTCACGATTTGGAAGCGGGAAGGCCTACGAGCAGTACTTC

V gene: TRBV6-5
D gene: -
J gene: TRBJ1-2
clone size: -
CDR3 protein: CASRGTNYGYTF
CDR3 DNA: TGTGCCAGCAGAGGGACTAACTATGGCTACACCTTC

V gene: TRBV7-9
D gene: TRBD2
J gene: TRBJ2-5
clone size: few
CDR3 protein: CASRGKRTSAVETQYF
CDR3 DNA: TGTGCCAGCAGGGGTAAAAGGACTAGCGCAGTGGAGACCCAGTACTTC

V gene: TRBV6-5
D gene: -
J gene: TRBJ2-5
clone size: -
CDR3 protein: CASRTGQETQYF
CDR3 DNA: TGTGCCAGCAGGACAGGACAAGAGACCCAGTACTTC

V gene: TRBV27
D gene: TRBD2
J gene: TRBJ2-7
clone size: -
CDR3 protein: CASSLGLAVLYEQYF
CDR3 DNA: TGTGCCAGCAGTTTAGGACTAGCAGTTTTATACGAGCAGTACTTC

V gene: TRBV29-1
D gene: -
J gene: TRBJ2-7
clone size: -
CDR3 protein: CSARNSYEQYF
CDR3 DNA: TGCAGCGCCCGAAACTCCTACGAGCAGTACTTC

V gene: TRBV6-5
D gene: TRBD1
J gene: TRBJ2-1
clone size: -
CDR3 protein: CASSQWTGGEQFF
CDR3 DNA: TGTGCCAGCAGTCAGTGGACAGGCGGGGAGCAGTTCTTC

V gene: TRBV13
D gene: TRBD2
J gene: TRBJ2-3
clone size: -
CDR3 protein: CASNQGGWATDTQYF
CDR3 DNA: TGTGCCAGCAACCAGGGAGGGTGGGCCACAGATACGCAGTATTTT

V gene: TRBV18
D gene: TRBD1
J gene: TRBJ2-1
clone size: -
CDR3 protein: CASSGQEVFNEQFF
CDR3 DNA: TGTGCCAGCTCAGGACAGGAAGTGTTCAATGAGCAGTTCTTC

V gene: TRBV6-1
D gene: -
J gene: TRBJ1-5
clone size: -
CDR3 protein: CASSAVIPNQAQPQHF
CDR3 DNA: TGTGCCAGCAGTGCTGTCATCCCCAACCAGGCCCAGCCCCAGCATTTT

V gene: TRBV7-6
D gene: -
J gene: TRBJ2-7
clone size: -
CDR3 protein: CASSLSPDGYEQYF
CDR3 DNA: TGTGCCAGCAGCTTATCCCCGGACGGATACGAGCAGTACTTC

V gene: TRBV7-6
D gene: TRBD1
J gene: TRBJ1-4
clone size: -
CDR3 protein: CASSKNRGTHEKLFF
CDR3 DNA: TGTGCCAGCAGCAAAAACAGGGGGACTCATGAAAAACTGTTTTTT

V gene: TRBV13
D gene: -
J gene: TRBJ2-5
clone size: -
CDR3 protein: CASSFRGAPIETQYF
CDR3 DNA: TGTGCCAGCAGCTTTCGCGGAGCTCCCATAGAGACCCAGTACTTC

V gene: TRBV9
D gene: -
J gene: TRBJ2-3
clone size: -
CDR3 protein: CASSVEGGGPNTDTQYF
CDR3 DNA: TGTGCCAGCAGCGTAGAAGGGGGAGGGCCCAACACAGATACGCAGTATTTT

V gene: TRBV7-9
D gene: TRBD1
J gene: TRBJ2-1
clone size: few
CDR3 protein: CASSPEGQVHNEQFF
CDR3 DNA: TGTGCCAGCAGCCCGGAGGGACAGGTCCACAATGAGCAGTTCTTC

V gene: TRBV18
D gene: -
J gene: TRBJ2-3
clone size: -
CDR3 protein: CASSPPSGGSDTQYF
CDR3 DNA: TGTGCCAGCTCACCACCCTCAGGGGGGTCAGATACGCAGTATTTT

V gene: TRBV30
D gene: -
J gene: TRBJ1-2
clone size: -
CDR3 protein: CARTPSVRQMNYGYTF
CDR3 DNA: TGTGCCCGAACACCCTCGGTACGACAGATGAACTATGGCTACACCTTC

V gene: TRBV6-5
D gene: -
J gene: TRBJ2-7
clone size: -
CDR3 protein: CASRPGHRYEQYF
CDR3 DNA: TGTGCCAGCAGACCCGGACACCGCTACGAGCAGTACTTC